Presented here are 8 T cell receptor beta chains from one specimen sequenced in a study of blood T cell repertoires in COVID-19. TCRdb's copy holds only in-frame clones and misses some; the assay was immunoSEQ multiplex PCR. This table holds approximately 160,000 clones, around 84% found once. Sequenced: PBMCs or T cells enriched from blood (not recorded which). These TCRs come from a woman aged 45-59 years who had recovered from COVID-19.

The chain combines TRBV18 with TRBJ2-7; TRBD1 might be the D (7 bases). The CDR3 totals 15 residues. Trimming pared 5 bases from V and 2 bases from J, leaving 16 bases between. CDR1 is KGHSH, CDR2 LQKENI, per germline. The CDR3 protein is CASSGGRGQAYEQYF. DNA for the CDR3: TGTGCCAGCTCAGGGGGGCGCGGACAGGCCTACGAGCAGTACTTC.

The CDR3 loop reads CASSLAFRDYGYTF. CDR3 coding DNA: TGTGCCAGCAGCTTAGCTTTCCGCGACTATGGCTACACCTTC. The chain carries TRBV7-2 and TRBJ1-2; no firm D call. There are 14 residues in the CDR3. The germline CDR1 and CDR2 sequences are SGHTA and FQGNSA. The ends were cut back, 0 bases at V and 3 bases at J, with 8 bases in the middle.

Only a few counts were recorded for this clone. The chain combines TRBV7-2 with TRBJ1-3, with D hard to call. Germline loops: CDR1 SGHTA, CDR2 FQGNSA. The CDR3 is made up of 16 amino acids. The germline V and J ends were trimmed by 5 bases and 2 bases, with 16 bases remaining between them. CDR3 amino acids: CASSAGAVTTGNTIYF. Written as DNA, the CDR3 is TGTGCCAGCAGCGCCGGAGCGGTAACGACTGGAAACACCATATATTTT.

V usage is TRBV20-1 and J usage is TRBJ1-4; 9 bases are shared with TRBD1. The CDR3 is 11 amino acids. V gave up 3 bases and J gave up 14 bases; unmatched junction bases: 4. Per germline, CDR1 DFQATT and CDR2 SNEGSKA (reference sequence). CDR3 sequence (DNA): TGCAGTGCTAGGGACAGGGGTTATCTGTTTTTT. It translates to CSARDRGYLFF.

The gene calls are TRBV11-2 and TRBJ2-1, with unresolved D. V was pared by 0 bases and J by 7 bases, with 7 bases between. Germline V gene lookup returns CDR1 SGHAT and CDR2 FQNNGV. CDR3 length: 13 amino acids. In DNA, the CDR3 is TGTGCCAGCAGCTTAGATAGTAGAAATGAGCAGTTCTTC. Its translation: CASSLDSRNEQFF.

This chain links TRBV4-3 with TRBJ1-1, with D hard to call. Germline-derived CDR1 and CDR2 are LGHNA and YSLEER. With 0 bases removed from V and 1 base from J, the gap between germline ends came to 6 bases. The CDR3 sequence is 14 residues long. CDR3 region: CASSQEPENTEAFF. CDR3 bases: TGCGCCAGCAGCCAAGAACCAGAGAACACTGAAGCTTTCTTT.

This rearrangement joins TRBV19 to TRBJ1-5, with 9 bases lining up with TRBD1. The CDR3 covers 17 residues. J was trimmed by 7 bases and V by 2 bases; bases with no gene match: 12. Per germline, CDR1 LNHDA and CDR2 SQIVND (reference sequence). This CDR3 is CASSIRSGTGKTQPQHF. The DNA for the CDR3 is TGTGCCAGTAGTATACGTTCCGGGACAGGGAAAACCCAGCCCCAGCATTTT.

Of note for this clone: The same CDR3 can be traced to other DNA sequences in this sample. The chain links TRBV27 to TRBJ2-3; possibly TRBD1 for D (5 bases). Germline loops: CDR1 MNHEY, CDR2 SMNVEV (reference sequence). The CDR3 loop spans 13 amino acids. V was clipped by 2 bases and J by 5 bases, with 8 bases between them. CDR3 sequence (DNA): TGTGCCAGCAGTTTACTTAGGGGAGATACGCAGTATTTT. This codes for CASSLLRGDTQYF.